The entry that follows covers one T cell receptor (beta chain) sequence. TCRdb's table, derived via immunoSEQ multiplex PCR, lists solely in-frame clones and lacks some. The data contain some 190,000 clones, approximately 91% of them singletons. Germline CDR1 is SGHDT and CDR2 is YYEEEE. The germline V and J ends were trimmed by 0 bases and 4 bases, with 19 bases remaining between them. This CDR3 comprises 17 residues. This entry comes from a study of blood T cell repertoires in COVID-19. Across the study: From T cells, B-cell-depleted T cells, or PBMCs came the material, which was cDNA or gDNA.

The chain is built from TRBV5-6 and TRBJ1-2; D remains unclear. The clonotype was recovered from a woman in her forties who had recovered from COVID-19. The sample taken for sequencing was peripheral blood. The CDR3 sequence: CASSLGSAGSVPYGYTF. As DNA, the CDR3 is TGTGCCAGCAGCTTGGGGAGTGCCGGTTCCGTCCCCTATGGCTACACCTTC.